This TCR beta chain came from a study of blood T cells in healthy people across ages. Germline V gives CDR1 SQVTM, CDR2 ANQGSEA. CDR3 size: 11 residues. Trimming pared 3 bases from V and 5 bases from J, leaving 7 bases between. At least ten counts were recorded for this clonotype. What it binds is not known. Primers used in a second PCR of roughly 6 to 11 cycles were a sample-barcoded 5' primer and a J-beta primer mix. A tag from a template-switch adaptor with 12 random nucleotides marked each cDNA molecule. TCRdb re-derived calls from the 5' RACE reads in MiXCR, one entry per CDR3 protein. Among about 1.6 million distinct CDR3 sequences, 30% to 40% were seen once, and the ten largest hold about 11%. Study observations and caveats: The diversity estimates, figures obtained from one million T cells, were considered underestimates.

The sequenced sample consisted of blood. The TCR was taken from a woman aged 25-40 years in good health. V gene TRBV29-1 combines with J gene TRBJ2-5; D is ambiguous. The CDR3 loop is CSVEFGETQYF. CDR3 nucleotide sequence: TGCAGCGTTGAGTTTGGGGAGACCCAGTACTTC.